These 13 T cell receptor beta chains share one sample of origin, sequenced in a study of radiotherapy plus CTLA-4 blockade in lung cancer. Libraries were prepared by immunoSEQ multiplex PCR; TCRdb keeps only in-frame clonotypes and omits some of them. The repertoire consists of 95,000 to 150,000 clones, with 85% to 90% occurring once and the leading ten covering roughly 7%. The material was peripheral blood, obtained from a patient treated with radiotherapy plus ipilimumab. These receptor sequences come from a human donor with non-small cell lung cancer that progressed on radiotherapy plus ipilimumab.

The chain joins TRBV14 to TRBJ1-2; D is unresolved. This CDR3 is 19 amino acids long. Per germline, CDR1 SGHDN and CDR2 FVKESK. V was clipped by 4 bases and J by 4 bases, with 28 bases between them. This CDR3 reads CASSPPESIGRCRIYGYTF. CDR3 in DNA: TGTGCCAGCAGCCCTCCAGAGTCCATAGGGAGGTGTCGTATCTATGGCTACACCTTC.

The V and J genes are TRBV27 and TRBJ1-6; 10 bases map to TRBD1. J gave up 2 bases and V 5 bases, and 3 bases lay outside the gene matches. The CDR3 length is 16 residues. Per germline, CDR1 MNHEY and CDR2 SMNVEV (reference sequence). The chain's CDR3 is CASSKTGGPYNSPLHF. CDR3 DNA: TGTGCCAGCAGTAAGACAGGGGGCCCCTATAATTCACCCCTCCACTTT.

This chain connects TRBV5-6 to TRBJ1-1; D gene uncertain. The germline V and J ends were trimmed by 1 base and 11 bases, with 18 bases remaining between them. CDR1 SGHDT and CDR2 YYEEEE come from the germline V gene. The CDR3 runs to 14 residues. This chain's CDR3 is CASSLRAGRTVAFF. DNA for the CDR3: TGTGCCAGCAGCTTGAGGGCAGGCCGCACGGTGGCTTTCTTT.

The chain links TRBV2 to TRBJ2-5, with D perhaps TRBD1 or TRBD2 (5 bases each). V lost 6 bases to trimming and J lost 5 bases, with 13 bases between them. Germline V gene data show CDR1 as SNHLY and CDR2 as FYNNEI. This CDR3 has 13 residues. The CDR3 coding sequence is TGTGCCAGCAGGAGAGGGGTTGGCGAGACCCAGTACTTC. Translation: CASRRGVGETQYF.

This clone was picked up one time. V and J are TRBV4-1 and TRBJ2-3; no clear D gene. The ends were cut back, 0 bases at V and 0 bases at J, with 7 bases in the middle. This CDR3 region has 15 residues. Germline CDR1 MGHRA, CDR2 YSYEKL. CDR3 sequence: CASSQESLSTDTQYF. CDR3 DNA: TGCGCCAGCAGCCAAGAATCACTTAGCACAGATACGCAGTATTTT.

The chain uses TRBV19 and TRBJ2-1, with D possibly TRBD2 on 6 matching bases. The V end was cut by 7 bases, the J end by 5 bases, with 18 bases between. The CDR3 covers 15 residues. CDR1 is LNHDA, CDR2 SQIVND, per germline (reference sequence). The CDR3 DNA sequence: TGTGCCAGTACCCTCGGGCGGCGGGGCAACAATGAGCAGTTCTTC. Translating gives CASTLGRRGNNEQFF.

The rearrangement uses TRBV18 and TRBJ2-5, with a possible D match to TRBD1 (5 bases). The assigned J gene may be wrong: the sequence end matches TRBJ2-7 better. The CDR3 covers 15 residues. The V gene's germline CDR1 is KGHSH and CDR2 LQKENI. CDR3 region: CASSPSSAGTYEQYF. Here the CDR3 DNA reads TGTGCCAGCTCACCATCCTCGGCAGGGACCTACGAGCAGTACTTC.

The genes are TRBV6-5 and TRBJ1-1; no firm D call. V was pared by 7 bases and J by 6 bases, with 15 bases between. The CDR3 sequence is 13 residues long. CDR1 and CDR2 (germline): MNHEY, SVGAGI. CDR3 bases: TGTGCCAGCAACCGCCCGGGTTTAGCTGAAGCTTTCTTT. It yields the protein CASNRPGLAEAFF.

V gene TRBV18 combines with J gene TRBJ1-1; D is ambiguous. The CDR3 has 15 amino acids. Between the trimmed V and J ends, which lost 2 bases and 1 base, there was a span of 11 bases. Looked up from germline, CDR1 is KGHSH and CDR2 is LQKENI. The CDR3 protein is CASSPSLRENTEAFF. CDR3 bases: TGTGCCAGCTCACCATCCTTGAGGGAGAACACTGAAGCTTTCTTT.

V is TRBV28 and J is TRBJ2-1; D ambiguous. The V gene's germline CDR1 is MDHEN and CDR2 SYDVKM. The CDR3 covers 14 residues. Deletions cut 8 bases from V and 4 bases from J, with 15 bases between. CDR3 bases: TGTGCCAGCTTCGGCAGAAAAATTTACAATGAGCAGTTCTTC. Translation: CASFGRKIYNEQFF.

The CDR3 nucleotides are TGTGCCAGCAGCCATGCGGGGAGCTACGAGCAGTACTTC. Translation gives CASSHAGSYEQYF. The gene calls are TRBV14 and TRBJ2-7, with D perhaps matching TRBD2 (6 bases). Germline V gene lookup returns CDR1 SGHDN and CDR2 FVKESK. The CDR3 loop spans 13 amino acids. Trimming cost V 3 bases and J 3 bases, with 9 bases left between them.

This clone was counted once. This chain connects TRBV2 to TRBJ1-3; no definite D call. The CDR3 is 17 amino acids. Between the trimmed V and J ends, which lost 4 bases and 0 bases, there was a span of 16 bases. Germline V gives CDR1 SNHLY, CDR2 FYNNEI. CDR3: CASSVMPGRLSGNTIYF. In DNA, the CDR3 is TGTGCCAGCAGTGTGATGCCTGGCAGACTCTCTGGAAACACCATATATTTT.

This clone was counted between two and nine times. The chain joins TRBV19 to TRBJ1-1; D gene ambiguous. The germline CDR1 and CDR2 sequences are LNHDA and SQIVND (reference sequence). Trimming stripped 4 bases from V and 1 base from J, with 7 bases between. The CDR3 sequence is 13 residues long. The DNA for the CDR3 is TGTGCCAGTAGTAACGACCGGAACACTGAAGCTTTCTTT. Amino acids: CASSNDRNTEAFF.